This TCR beta chain was observed in a study of shared clonotypes between healthy human individuals. The assay was immunoSEQ multiplex PCR, and TCRdb's table has in-frame clones only and misses some. The table lists about 1,500,000 clones, roughly 97% of them singletons, with about 1% in the top ten. Details on this clone: The antigen is undetermined.

The V and J ends lost 7 bases and 0 bases respectively, with 13 bases between them. Germline lookup yields CDR1 MNHNS and CDR2 SASEGT. There are 14 residues in the CDR3. Points from the study as a whole: Clonotypes shared by all four sorted-subset donors had higher generation probabilities than non-shared clonotypes.

Specimen: naive CD4+ T cells sorted from blood. The subset was: CD45RA+ positively selected. J is TRBJ2-7 and V is TRBV6-1, with D unresolved. The TCR sequence derives from a man under 40 in good health. CDR3 coding DNA: TGTGCCAGCAATTTGGGTTTTGACTCCTACGAGCAGTACTTC. Translated: CASNLGFDSYEQYF.